Listed below are T cell receptor beta chains from one sample, sequenced in a study of neurological immune-mediated disorders. MiXCR was run by TCRdb on the 5' RACE reads, yielding one entry per CDR3 protein. The sample consists of approximately 28,000 distinct CDR3 sequences, about 17% of them appearing once. The specimen sequenced was CD4+ T cells from blood. The receptors come from a female donor with HTLV-1-associated myelopathy (HAM/TSP). Both conserved end residues are part of each CDR3. D genes are given only for firm matches. A row's size may be missing; if present it is once, few, many or a size class.

D	size	V	J	DNA	CDR3
NA	many	TRBV3-1	TRBJ2-1	TGTGCCAGCAGTCCAAGGAGCGATGAGCAGTTCTTC	CASSPRSDEQFF
TRBD2	many	TRBV24-1	TRBJ2-1	TGTGCCACCAGTGAGCCGCTAGCGGGAGCAGACAATGAGCAGTTCTTC	CATSEPLAGADNEQFF
NA	NA	TRBV4-2	TRBJ2-7	TGTGCGTCGCGGAGGGATTCCTACGAGCAGTACTTC	CASRRDSYEQYF
NA	NA	TRBV18	TRBJ1-3	TGTGCCAGCTCACAGTCCAGGGGCGACGGAAACACCATATATTTT	CASSQSRGDGNTIYF
NA	many	TRBV7-2	TRBJ1-2	TGTGCCAGCAGCTTACTGTCGGGGGGCTACACCTTC	CASSLLSGGYTF
NA	many	TRBV7-2	TRBJ2-1	TGTGCCAGCAGCGTACTTCGGGTCTCCGAGCAGTTCTTC	CASSVLRVSEQFF
TRBD2	many	TRBV7-9	TRBJ2-3	TGTGCCAGCAGCGTCCCAGCGGGGGGGCCTACCGATACGCAGTATTTT	CASSVPAGGPTDTQYF
NA	medium-sized	TRBV12-3/TRBV12-4	TRBJ2-3	TGTGCCAGCAGTTTCGGCACAGATACGCAGTATTTT	CASSFGTDTQYF
TRBD2	NA	TRBV24-1	TRBJ2-3	TGTGCCACCAGTGATCGGGGGGTGGCCAGGAATGAGCAGTATTTT	CATSDRGVARNEQYF
NA	many	TRBV5-1	TRBJ2-1	TGCGCCAGCACCCTTGGGATCGGAGAGCAGTTCTTC	CASTLGIGEQFF
NA	NA	TRBV11-1	TRBJ2-1	TGTGCCAGCAGCTACCAGGGTGGTGTCGATTATGAGCAGTTCTTC	CASSYQGGVDYEQFF
NA	many	TRBV20-1	TRBJ2-5	TGCAGTGCTAGAGATAATTCAGGGTTGGAGACCCAGTACTTC	CSARDNSGLETQYF
NA	many	TRBV28	TRBJ1-5	TGTGCCAGCAGTTTTTCAGGGCGGGAGCCCCAGCATTTT	CASSFSGREPQHF
NA	many	TRBV20-1	TRBJ2-1	TGCAGTGCTAGGACGAGCTCCTACAATGAGCAGTTCTTC	CSARTSSYNEQFF
TRBD2	many	TRBV27	TRBJ2-1	TGTGCCAGCACCCCACTTGGACTAGCGGGGTCCGCGGACTACAATGAGCAGTTCTTC	CASTPLGLAGSADYNEQFF
TRBD2	many	TRBV20-1	TRBJ2-3	TGCAGTGCTCCACCCGGGACTAGCGGGAGAGCAGATACGCAGTATTTT	CSAPPGTSGRADTQYF
NA	many	TRBV20-1	TRBJ1-1	TGCAGTGCAAGACGGCAGGGTGTAGTGAACACTGAAGCTTTCTTT	CSARRQGVVNTEAFF
NA	many	TRBV6-5	TRBJ2-7	TGTGCCAGCCGTGCAACCCTCGGGGGGCTGTTTTACGAGCAGTACTTC	CASRATLGGLFYEQYF
NA	NA	TRBV6-6	TRBJ1-6	TGTGCCAGCAGGGGCGCCAATAATTCACCCCTCCACTTT	CASRGANNSPLHF
TRBD1	many	TRBV24-1	TRBJ2-7	TGTGCCACCAGTGACCCCGGACAGGAGTCCTACGAGCAGTACTTC	CATSDPGQESYEQYF
NA	many	TRBV20-1	TRBJ2-7	TGCAGTGCTAACCAGGGGGGCTACGAGCAGTACTTC	CSANQGGYEQYF
NA	NA	TRBV3-1	TRBJ2-1	TGTGCCAGCAGCCAATTCGTCGGGGGCCGGGGTGAGCAGTTCTTC	CASSQFVGGRGEQFF
TRBD1	many	TRBV11-2	TRBJ2-1	TGTGCCAGCAGCAGGGACAGGGAAAATGAGCAGTTCTTC	CASSRDRENEQFF
NA	many	TRBV7-9	TRBJ2-5	TGTGCCAGCAGCTTAGGGGCCTCGACAGATCAAGAGACCCAGTACTTC	CASSLGASTDQETQYF
TRBD2	many	TRBV5-1	TRBJ2-7	TGCGCCAGCAGCTTGGGGGCGGGAGTGGGCTACGAGCAGTACTTC	CASSLGAGVGYEQYF
TRBD2	many	TRBV5-6	TRBJ2-1	TGTGCCAGCAGCTTGGAGGGGACTAGCGGCTACAATGAGCAGTTCTTC	CASSLEGTSGYNEQFF
TRBD1	many	TRBV2	TRBJ1-4	TGTGCCAGCAGTGAACAGGGGGGTGAAAAACTGTTTTTT	CASSEQGGEKLFF
TRBD2	many	TRBV5-1	TRBJ2-7	TGCGCCAGCAGTCCCGGGACTAGCGCCTTTATCTACGAGCAGTACTTC	CASSPGTSAFIYEQYF
NA	NA	TRBV30	TRBJ2-3	TGTGCCTGGGCGGGCACAGATACGCAGTATTTT	CAWAGTDTQYF
NA	many	TRBV2	TRBJ1-5	TGTGCCAGCAGTGTTTCAGGTCGGAGTATAAGCCAGCCCCAGCATTTT	CASSVSGRSISQPQHF
NA	many	TRBV7-2	TRBJ2-3	TGTGCCAGCAGCTTAGTTGGTACGGGTGGGGCAGATACGCAGTATTTT	CASSLVGTGGADTQYF
TRBD1	many	TRBV5-1	TRBJ2-7	TGCGCCAGCAGCTTGGGGACAGGGGGCGGTGAGCAGTACTTC	CASSLGTGGGEQYF
NA	many	TRBV20-1	TRBJ1-4	TGCAGTGCCCTTGCGGGGTTGGAAAAACTGTTTTTT	CSALAGLEKLFF